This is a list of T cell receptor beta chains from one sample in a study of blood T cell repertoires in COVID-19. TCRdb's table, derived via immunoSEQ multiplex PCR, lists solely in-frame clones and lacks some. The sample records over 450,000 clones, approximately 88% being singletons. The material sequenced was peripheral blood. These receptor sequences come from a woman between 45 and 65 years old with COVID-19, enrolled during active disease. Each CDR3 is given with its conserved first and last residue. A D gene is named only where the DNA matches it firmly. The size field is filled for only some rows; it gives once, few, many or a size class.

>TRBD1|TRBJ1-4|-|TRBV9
CASSSRDRANEKLFF
TGTGCCAGCAGCTCAAGGGACAGAGCCAATGAAAAACTGTTTTTT
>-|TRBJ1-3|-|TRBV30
CAWSLGGSGNTIYF
TGTGCCTGGAGCCTCGGGGGCTCTGGAAACACCATATATTTT
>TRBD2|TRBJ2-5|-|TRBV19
CASSIDHISGGQETQYF
TGTGCCAGTAGTATAGATCATATAAGCGGGGGCCAAGAGACCCAGTACTTC
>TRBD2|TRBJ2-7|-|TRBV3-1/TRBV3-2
CASSRREGHEQYF
TGTGCCAGCAGCCGCCGGGAGGGCCACGAGCAGTACTTC
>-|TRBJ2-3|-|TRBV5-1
CASSSSGTPATVEQYF
TGCGCCAGCAGCTCGTCAGGCACACCCGCCACAGTAGAGCAGTATTTT
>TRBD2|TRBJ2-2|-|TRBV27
CASMRGSGGFGELFF
TGTGCCAGCATGCGAGGGAGCGGGGGTTTCGGGGAGCTGTTTTTT
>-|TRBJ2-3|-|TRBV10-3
CAISERGGSTDTQYF
TGTGCCATCAGTGAGAGGGGGGGTAGCACAGATACGCAGTATTTT
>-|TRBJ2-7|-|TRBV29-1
CSVEDLGKGYEQYF
TGCAGCGTTGAAGATCTCGGGAAGGGCTACGAGCAGTACTTC
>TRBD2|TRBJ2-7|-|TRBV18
CASSPLAGGDEQYF
TGTGCCAGCTCACCACTAGCGGGGGGGGACGAGCAGTACTTC
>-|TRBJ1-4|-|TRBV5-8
CASRLRGTATNEKLFF
TGTGCCAGCAGATTGCGGGGGACGGCAACTAATGAAAAACTGTTTTTT
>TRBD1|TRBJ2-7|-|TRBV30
CAWSPGTGASEQYF
TGTGCCTGGAGCCCCGGGACAGGGGCGTCCGAGCAGTACTTC
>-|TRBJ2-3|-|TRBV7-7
CASSFLGGTDTQYF
TGTGCCAGCAGCTTCTTAGGGGGCACAGATACGCAGTATTTT
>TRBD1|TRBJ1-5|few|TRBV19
CASSISPGQGKQPQHF
TGTGCCAGTAGTATATCCCCTGGACAGGGTAAGCAGCCCCAGCATTTT
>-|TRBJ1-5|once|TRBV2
CASSEWQPSGGNQPQHF
TGTGCCAGCAGTGAGTGGCAGCCCAGCGGGGGCAATCAGCCCCAGCATTTT
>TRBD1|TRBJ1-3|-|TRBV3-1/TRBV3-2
CASSPMTGNGNTIYF
TGTGCCAGCAGCCCGATGACAGGGAACGGAAACACCATATATTTT
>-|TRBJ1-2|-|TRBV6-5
CASSYIGAEEGYTF
TGTGCCAGCAGTTACATCGGAGCAGAAGAGGGCTACACCTTC
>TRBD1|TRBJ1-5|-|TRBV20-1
CSASGTGAGGDNQPQHF
TGCAGTGCTAGTGGGACAGGGGCCGGGGGCGACAATCAGCCCCAGCATTTT
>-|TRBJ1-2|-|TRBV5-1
CASSLAGDGDGYTF
TGCGCCAGCAGCTTGGCGGGGGATGGGGATGGCTACACCTTC
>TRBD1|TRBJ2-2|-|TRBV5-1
CASSPHGTGGAGELFF
TGCGCCAGCAGCCCCCATGGGACAGGGGGAGCCGGGGAGCTGTTTTTT
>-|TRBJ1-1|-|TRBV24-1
CATSGGVNTEAFF
TGTGCCACCTCTGGGGGGGTGAACACTGAAGCTTTCTTT
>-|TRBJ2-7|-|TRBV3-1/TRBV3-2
CASSQGRGLREQYF
TGTGCCAGCAGCCAAGGTAGGGGACTTCGCGAGCAGTACTTC
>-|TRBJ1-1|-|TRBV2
CASSYTVTEAFF
TGTGCCAGCAGTTATACAGTCACTGAAGCTTTCTTT
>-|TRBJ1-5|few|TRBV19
CASRQIEGQPQHF
TGTGCCAGTAGACAAATTGAGGGACAGCCCCAGCATTTT